This is a list of T cell receptor beta chains from one sample in a study of cytomegalovirus exposure and HLA in healthy donors. Clones were read by immunoSEQ multiplex PCR, and TCRdb kept only the in-frame ones, dropping some. Among about 190,000 clones listed, around 78% were seen once. Specimen: PBMCs. The receptors derive from a woman aged 25 to 39 in good health and CMV-seropositive. The CDR3 runs from the conserved cysteine through the conserved F or W. D genes are given only for firm matches. Not all rows give a size; the values are once, few, many and, for expanded clones, a class.

J: TRBJ2-7
V: TRBV29-1
D: .
size: few
DNA: TGCAGCGTTGAAGACAGATCCTACGAGCAGTACTTC
CDR3: CSVEDRSYEQYF

J: TRBJ2-7
V: TRBV19
D: TRBD1
size: .
DNA: TGTGCCAGTAGCCCAGGGGGCTCCTACGAGCAGTACTTC
CDR3: CASSPGGSYEQYF

J: TRBJ1-2
V: TRBV9
D: .
size: .
DNA: TGTGCCAGCAGCGTCAGGGTGGACTATGGCTACACCTTC
CDR3: CASSVRVDYGYTF

J: TRBJ1-4
V: TRBV4-3
D: .
size: .
DNA: TGCGCCAGCAGCCAAGTCTTAATTGAAAAACTGTTTTTT
CDR3: CASSQVLIEKLFF

J: TRBJ2-2
V: TRBV5-1
D: TRBD1
size: few
DNA: TGCGCCAGCCAGGACAGGACGAACACCGGGGAGCTGTTTTTT
CDR3: CASQDRTNTGELFF

J: TRBJ2-3
V: TRBV7-3
D: .
size: .
DNA: TGTGCCAGCAGCTTAAACCCCGGTGGAGAAACGCAGTATTTT
CDR3: CASSLNPGGETQYF

J: TRBJ2-7
V: TRBV28
D: .
size: .
DNA: TGTGCCAGCAGTTTTACAGGGATCGAGGCATACGAGCAGTACTTC
CDR3: CASSFTGIEAYEQYF

J: TRBJ2-5
V: TRBV6-5
D: .
size: .
DNA: TGTGCCAGCAGTTACGGACAAGGACAAGAGACCCAGTACTTC
CDR3: CASSYGQGQETQYF

J: TRBJ1-2
V: TRBV28
D: .
size: .
DNA: TGTGCCAGCAGTTTATCGGGGGACGGCTACACCTTC
CDR3: CASSLSGDGYTF

J: TRBJ1-2
V: TRBV27
D: .
size: .
DNA: TGTGCCAGCAGTAAAGGTGTCCAGGGCTATAACTATGGCTACACCTTC
CDR3: CASSKGVQGYNYGYTF

J: TRBJ1-6
V: TRBV5-5
D: TRBD1
size: .
DNA: TGTGCCAGCAGCTTGGCCCTAACAGGGGTTATTTCACCCCTCCACTTT
CDR3: CASSLALTGVISPLHF

J: TRBJ2-5
V: TRBV11-1
D: .
size: .
DNA: TGTGCCAGCAGCTTAGAGGTTGTCTCAAGCGGGCGAGAGACCCAGTACTTC
CDR3: CASSLEVVSSGRETQYF

J: TRBJ2-7
V: TRBV19
D: .
size: once
DNA: TGTGCCAGTAGTTCACAGGGAATGGGATACGAGCAGTACTTC
CDR3: CASSSQGMGYEQYF

J: TRBJ2-1
V: TRBV11-2
D: .
size: .
DNA: TGTGCCAGCAGCCCCGGACACAACAATGAGCAGTTCTTC
CDR3: CASSPGHNNEQFF

J: TRBJ2-5
V: TRBV5-6
D: .
size: .
DNA: TGTGCCAGCAGCTTGGAATTTTCACAGGGAGAAGAGACCCAGTACTTC
CDR3: CASSLEFSQGEETQYF

J: TRBJ2-3
V: TRBV19
D: TRBD1
size: .
DNA: TGTGCCAGCAGACAGACAGGGAGCACAGATACGCAGTATTTT
CDR3: CASRQTGSTDTQYF

J: TRBJ1-2
V: TRBV7-3
D: .
size: few
DNA: TGTGCCAGCAGCCCCACGCCCCAACAGGGTTCGTCTCCCTATGGCTACACCTTC
CDR3: CASSPTPQQGSSPYGYTF

J: TRBJ2-5
V: TRBV4-3
D: TRBD2
size: once
DNA: TGCGCCAGCAGCCCCGGGTGGGGGGGACTACAAGAGACCCAGTACTTC
CDR3: CASSPGWGGLQETQYF

J: TRBJ1-2
V: TRBV11-2
D: TRBD1
size: .
DNA: TGTGCCAGCAGCATCCGGGACAGGGGGGACTATGGCTACACCTTC
CDR3: CASSIRDRGDYGYTF

J: TRBJ1-2
V: TRBV7-2
D: TRBD1
size: .
DNA: TGTGCCAGCAGCCCACAACGGACAGGGTTGTCAGACTACACCTTC
CDR3: CASSPQRTGLSDYTF

J: TRBJ2-7
V: TRBV7-9
D: .
size: .
DNA: TGTGCCAGCAGCTTACCTGCCTCCTACGAGCAGTACTTC
CDR3: CASSLPASYEQYF

J: TRBJ2-3
V: TRBV11-2
D: TRBD2
size: .
DNA: TGTGCCAACAGCTTATTAGCGGGGGGCCCAGATACGCAGTATTTT
CDR3: CANSLLAGGPDTQYF

J: TRBJ1-1
V: TRBV30
D: .
size: .
DNA: TGTGCCTGGAGTCCCCAGGGGACTGAAGCTTTCTTT
CDR3: CAWSPQGTEAFF